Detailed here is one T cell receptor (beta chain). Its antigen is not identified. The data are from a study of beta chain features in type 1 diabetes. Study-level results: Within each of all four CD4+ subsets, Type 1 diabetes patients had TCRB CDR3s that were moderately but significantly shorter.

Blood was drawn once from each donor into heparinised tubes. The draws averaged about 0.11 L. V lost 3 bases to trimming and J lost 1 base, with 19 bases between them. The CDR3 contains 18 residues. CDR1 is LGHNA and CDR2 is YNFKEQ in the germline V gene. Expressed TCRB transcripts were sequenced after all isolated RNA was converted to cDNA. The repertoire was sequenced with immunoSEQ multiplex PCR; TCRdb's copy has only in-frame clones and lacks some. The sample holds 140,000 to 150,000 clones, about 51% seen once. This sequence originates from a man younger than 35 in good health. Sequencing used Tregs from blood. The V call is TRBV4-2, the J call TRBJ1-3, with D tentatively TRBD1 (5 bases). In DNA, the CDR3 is TGTGCCAGCAGCCAGACCCCGGGACGGGGGAGGTCTGGAAACACCATATATTTT. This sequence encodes CASSQTPGRGRSGNTIYF.